This T cell receptor beta chain was sequenced for a study of cytomegalovirus exposure and HLA in healthy donors. The PCR had 60 Vbeta and 13 Jbeta primers. The method was immunoSEQ multiplex PCR; TCRdb's version includes in-frame clones alone and lacks a portion of them. The sample includes 100,000 to 150,000 clones, roughly four fifths of them seen just once. This CDR3 contains 14 residues. J was trimmed by 4 bases and V by 5 bases; bases with no gene match: 8. Looked up from germline, CDR1 is GTSNPN and CDR2 is SVGIG (reference sequence). The V gene is TRBV30, the J gene TRBJ1-5, with 7 bases matching TRBD1. This TCR was recovered from a girl aged 2 to 9 in good health and CMV-seronegative. What was sequenced was PBMCs. The CDR3 is CAWGRQGPNQPQHF. CDR3 nucleotides: TGTGCCTGGGGCCGACAGGGTCCGAATCAGCCCCAGCATTTT.